This T cell receptor (beta chain) was observed in a study of cytomegalovirus exposure and HLA in healthy donors. Use of 60 Vbeta and 13 Jbeta primers characterized the PCR. The table came from immunoSEQ multiplex PCR; TCRdb's copy has only in-frame clones and leaves some out. The repertoire holds under 70,000 clones, with about two thirds as singletons. Healthy bone marrow donors formed the donor group. From germline, CDR1 is SNHLY and CDR2 FYNNEI. Trimming stripped 11 bases from V and 6 bases from J, with 13 bases between. The CDR3 totals 12 residues. Study-wide results and caveats: As confirmed in vitro, a few CMV-associated chains were specific for CMV antigens.

A note on this clone: Its matching antigen is unknown.

The TCR sequence derives from a woman under 40 in good health and CMV-seronegative. The chain combines TRBV2 with TRBJ2-2, with D perhaps TRBD1 (5 bases). Sequenced: PBMCs. CDR3 nucleotides: TGTGCCGGGGCGCTAGACGCCGGGGAGCTGTTTTTT. Amino acid sequence: CAGALDAGELFF. Full variable domain (remainder filled in from reference TRBV2 and TRBJ2-2): EPEVTQTPSHQVTQMGQEVILRCVPISNHLYFYWYRQILGQKVEFLVSFYNNEISEKSEIFDDQFSVERPDGSNFTLKIRSTKLEDSAMYFCAGALDAGELFFGEGSRLTVL.